This entry concerns a single T cell receptor beta chain. Its target is unknown. V was pared by 6 bases and J by 2 bases, with 4 bases of the junction left unmatched. This CDR3 is built from 13 residues. Germline V gene lookup returns CDR1 MNHNS and CDR2 SASEGT. TCRdb keeps only in-frame clones here, not all; method: immunoSEQ multiplex PCR. The sample shows about 52,000 clones, roughly 97% of them seen only once. This sample was taken from a study of siplizumab effects on memory and regulatory T cells. Findings of the study overall: With siplizumab, mappable alloreactive CD4+ clones averaged roughly 69% Treg-derived, versus approximately 29% in controls. Whether the proliferating Tregs (from siplizumab cultures) were suppressive was not confirmed. Apparently key alloresponse contributors, naive T cells also seemed more diverse than memory cells. Significant reduction of alloreactive sequences traceable to unstimulated CD4+ memory cells was observed with siplizumab.

This chain links TRBV6-1 with TRBJ2-7, with 7 positions matching TRBD1. Sequencing was carried out using naive CD4+ T cells sorted from blood. The clonotype originates from a human donor in good health. The CDR3 DNA is TGTGCCAGCAGCCGGGACAGAGCCTACGAGCAGTACTTC. Its translation: CASSRDRAYEQYF.